This T cell receptor (beta chain) was captured by sequencing in a study of blood T cells in healthy people across ages. Of note for this clonotype: Its antigen remains unknown.

Study observations and caveats: Naive T cell percentage showed a strong correlation with TCR beta diversity.

The junction had 11 bases not matched to a gene; V was cut back by 4 bases and J by 4 bases. CDR3 length: 16 amino acids. The germline gives CDR1 SEHNR, CDR2 FQNEAQ (reference sequence). Each donor's blood draw was ten milliliters of peripheral blood. It was with a sample-barcoded 5' primer and a J-beta primer mix that a second PCR of about 6 to 12 cycles was run. TCRdb processed the 5' RACE reads anew with MiXCR; each CDR3 protein has one entry. The table lists 1.5 million to 2 million distinct CDR3 sequences, about 31% of them singletons. The chain is built from TRBV7-9 and TRBJ2-7; 9 bases fit TRBD1. The clonotype originates from a woman aged 25-40 years in good health. The sample consisted of blood. Written as DNA, the CDR3 is TGTGCCAGCAGCTGGATCACGGGACAGGGTGGATACGAGCAGTACTTC. Protein: CASSWITGQGGYEQYF.